The rows below give T cell receptor beta chains drawn from one sample of a study of early T cells in non-severe SARS-CoV-2 infection. TCRdb processed the 5' RACE reads anew with MiXCR; each CDR3 protein has one entry. The profile shows fewer than 65,000 distinct CDR3 sequences, 9.3% of them singletons. Input material: whole blood. The receptors originated from an adult who was a healthcare worker with PCR-confirmed SARS-CoV-2 infection or an uninfected control (not recorded which). Each CDR3 is given with its conserved first and last residue. The D gene is left open where the match is weak. For some rows the clone size is stated as once, few or many, or as a class when expanded; others skip it.

TGTGCCACCAGCATTATGACAGCGAACACTGAAGCTTTCTTT,CATSIMTANTEAFF,TRBJ1-1,TRBV15,many,-
TGCGCCAGCAGCCAAGTAAGGGATACGCAGTATTTT,CASSQVRDTQYF,TRBJ2-3,TRBV4-1,few,-
TGTGCCAGCAGCCCACTCCTGGGTGAGCAGTTCTTC,CASSPLLGEQFF,TRBJ2-1,TRBV3-1,-,-
TGCGCCAGCAGCCAATTGGGCGGGGCCAACGTCCTGACTTTC,CASSQLGGANVLTF,TRBJ2-6,TRBV4-1,many,-
TGCAGTGCGCTAAATTTCAGGGGGCCCGATTCACCCCTCCACTTT,CSALNFRGPDSPLHF,TRBJ1-6,TRBV20-1,many,TRBD1
TGTGCCAGAGTTCGGGAAAAAATGAAAAAACTGTTTTTT,CARVREKMKKLFF,TRBJ1-4,TRBV3-1,few,-
TGCAGTGCTTCGGGGGGTGGATTGAATAAGCATGAGCAGTTCTTC,CSASGGGLNKHEQFF,TRBJ2-1,TRBV20-1,many,TRBD2
TGTGCCAGCAGCTTAGAACCCTTGGAGACCCAGTACTTC,CASSLEPLETQYF,TRBJ2-5,TRBV7-2,many,-
TGTGCCAGCAGGGGACAGCTTGCAACTAATGAAAAACTGTTTTTT,CASRGQLATNEKLFF,TRBJ1-4,TRBV6-1,many,TRBD1
TGCGCCAGCAGCCAGTTCGACAGGGGGAACGCCAAAAACATTCAGTACTTC,CASSQFDRGNAKNIQYF,TRBJ2-4,TRBV4-1,-,TRBD1
TGTGCCAGCAGCTTAGGGTCAGCGGGCACAGATACGCAGTATTTT,CASSLGSAGTDTQYF,TRBJ2-3,TRBV7-3,many,-
TGTGCTAGTGGTCGAGGGAGAGACTACGAGCAGTACTTC,CASGRGRDYEQYF,TRBJ2-7,TRBV12-5,many,-
TGTGCCTGGAGTGGACTGGCAGGGGAAACCGGGGAGCTGTTTTTT,CAWSGLAGETGELFF,TRBJ2-2,TRBV30,many,-
TGCAGTGCGGCAGGACCCGGCGAGCAGTACTTC,CSAAGPGEQYF,TRBJ2-7,TRBV20-1,few,-
TGTGCCAGCAGCCAAGTGGGATTTCCCGGGGGGGGAGAGACCCAGTACTTC,CASSQVGFPGGGETQYF,TRBJ2-5,TRBV3-1,many,TRBD2
TGTGCCAGCAGCCAAGCCGGGGCTGAAGCTTTCTTT,CASSQAGAEAFF,TRBJ1-1,TRBV3-1,many,-
TGTGCCAGCAGTGAGGCGGGAAATGAGCAGTACTTC,CASSEAGNEQYF,TRBJ2-7,TRBV6-1,few,-
TGTGCCAGCACCGGCACGGGGAATCAGCCCCAGCATTTT,CASTGTGNQPQHF,TRBJ1-5,TRBV6-6,-,-
TGCAGTGCTAGGACCGGGAACTATGGCTACACCTTC,CSARTGNYGYTF,TRBJ1-2,TRBV20-1,few,-
TGTGCCAGCAGCCCCTACTCGCGGCATACGCAGTATTTT,CASSPYSRHTQYF,TRBJ2-3,TRBV3-1,-,-
TGTGCCAGCTCACCTCCGACAGGGTACAGCGAGCAGTACTTC,CASSPPTGYSEQYF,TRBJ2-7,TRBV18,-,TRBD1
TGTGCCAACAGCTTAGTGCCAGCGGGGGGGCAAGATACGCAGTATTTT,CANSLVPAGGQDTQYF,TRBJ2-3,TRBV7-2,once,TRBD2
TGTGCCACCGGAGGGGGACCCAACACCGGGGAGCTGTTTTTT,CATGGGPNTGELFF,TRBJ2-2,TRBV15,-,-
TGTGCCAGCAGCTTTGCTAGTAATGAGCAGTTCTTC,CASSFASNEQFF,TRBJ2-1,TRBV7-2,few,-
TGTGCCAGCAGTCCCGGACGTGAGAAGCCCCTAGCCAAAAACATTCAGTACTTC,CASSPGREKPLAKNIQYF,TRBJ2-4,TRBV6-5,many,-
TGTGCCAGCAGCCCGTCGATAATCAATGAAAAACTGTTTTTT,CASSPSIINEKLFF,TRBJ1-4,TRBV3-1,many,-
TGTGCCTGGGGACAGTCAAACACTGAAGCTTTCTTT,CAWGQSNTEAFF,TRBJ1-1,TRBV30,few,-
TGTGCCAGCAGCCAAGATGGACAGATTAATTCACCCCTCCACTTT,CASSQDGQINSPLHF,TRBJ1-6,TRBV3-1,many,-
TGTGCCAGCAGTTTAGCGCTAAGGGGGGCCTATAGCAATCAGCCCCAGCATTTT,CASSLALRGAYSNQPQHF,TRBJ1-5,TRBV12-3/TRBV12-4,few,-
TGTGCCAGCCGGCGGGGTGATAATTCACCCCTCCACTTT,CASRRGDNSPLHF,TRBJ1-6,TRBV5-4,once,-
TGTGCCAGCAGCTTAGGGTCCCTCTACGAGCAGTACTTC,CASSLGSLYEQYF,TRBJ2-7,TRBV7-9,few,-
TGTGCCAGCAGTGAAGAGTGGCTTCAATTT,CASSEEWLQF,TRBJ1-1,TRBV6-1,few,-
TGTGCCAGTACGCGGGGGAACCAGGTCGGGGAGCTGTTTTTT,CASTRGNQVGELFF,TRBJ2-2,TRBV19,-,TRBD2
TGTGCCAGCAGTGACAGGGGAACCGGGGCCAACGTCCTGACTTTC,CASSDRGTGANVLTF,TRBJ2-6,TRBV6-1,-,-
TGCAGTGCTAGAGACCCCGACAGGGGAGACACTGAAGCTTTCTTT,CSARDPDRGDTEAFF,TRBJ1-1,TRBV20-1,many,TRBD1
TGTGCCAGCAGTTACTCGGCCCTTGGCTATGGCTACACCTTC,CASSYSALGYGYTF,TRBJ1-2,TRBV6-2/TRBV6-3,few,-
TGTGCCAGCATAAGAAATAGCGGCGGCCCCTACGAGCAGTACTTC,CASIRNSGGPYEQYF,TRBJ2-7,TRBV2,-,-
TGTGCCAGCAGTTTTCGGGAAGGGCGCGAGCAGTACTTC,CASSFREGREQYF,TRBJ2-7,TRBV12-3/TRBV12-4,-,-
TGTGCCAGCAGTTTTAATAACCCTGGGGCCAACGTCCTGACTTTC,CASSFNNPGANVLTF,TRBJ2-6,TRBV12-3/TRBV12-4,many,-
TGTGCCAGCTCACTCGGGACAGGGACCGGAAACACCATATATTTT,CASSLGTGTGNTIYF,TRBJ1-3,TRBV18,many,TRBD1
TGTGCCAGCAGACAGGGACAAAGCAATCAGCCCCAGCATTTT,CASRQGQSNQPQHF,TRBJ1-5,TRBV12-3/TRBV12-4,-,-
TGTGCCAGCAGCTTGGCCCCTAGCGGGGGGGCAGCAGATACGCAGTATTTT,CASSLAPSGGAADTQYF,TRBJ2-3,TRBV5-4,many,TRBD2
TGTGCCAGTAGTATAGATCTCTGGACAGGGGACACCGGGGAGCTGTTTTTT,CASSIDLWTGDTGELFF,TRBJ2-2,TRBV19,few,TRBD1
TGCAGTGCTAGAGATCCTCGCAGGGGAAACACCGGGGAGCTGTTTTTT,CSARDPRRGNTGELFF,TRBJ2-2,TRBV20-1,-,-
TGTGCCAGCTCACCAAGAGGAGGGACAGACTTTACGAAGCAGTACTTC,CASSPRGGTDFTKQYF,TRBJ2-7,TRBV18,-,-
TGCGCCAGCAGCCACCCAAGAGGGGTAGGGGACAGAGGTCCCCGCACAGATACGCAGTATTTT,CASSHPRGVGDRGPRTDTQYF,TRBJ2-3,TRBV4-1,-,TRBD1
TGCGCCAGCAGCTTGGAGGTAGCGGGGGAATATGAGCAGTTCTTC,CASSLEVAGEYEQFF,TRBJ2-1,TRBV5-1,-,TRBD2
TGTGCCAGCAGCTTAGGGTTGGAAGAAGCTATCGGAAATGAGCAGTTCTTC,CASSLGLEEAIGNEQFF,TRBJ2-1,TRBV7-6,many,-
TGTGCCAGCCGAATAGGGATCTACCAAGAGACCCAGTACTTC,CASRIGIYQETQYF,TRBJ2-5,TRBV2,-,-
TGTGCCAGCGACTCTGGAAACACCATATATTTT,CASDSGNTIYF,TRBJ1-3,TRBV3-1,-,-
TGTGCCAGCAGCCACGGGACTAGCGGGGGGGCAAAAGATACGCAGTATTTT,CASSHGTSGGAKDTQYF,TRBJ2-3,TRBV7-6,many,TRBD2
TGTGCCAGTAGTAAGGGAGGTGGACTAGCAAGTGATACGCAGTATTTT,CASSKGGGLASDTQYF,TRBJ2-3,TRBV19,many,TRBD2
TGTGCCAGCAGCCCTGCAGGGGGGTACGAGCAGTACTTC,CASSPAGGYEQYF,TRBJ2-7,TRBV7-2,few,-
TGTGCCAGCAGCTCCGCTTTGGTCCAAGAGACCCAGTACTTC,CASSSALVQETQYF,TRBJ2-5,TRBV7-6,many,-